This entry is about one T cell receptor beta chain. The antigen is not known. The data derive from a study of T cell responses to AZD1222 COVID-19 vaccine. Trimming took 2 bases from V and 4 from J, leaving 16 bases between them. Looked up from germline, CDR1 is LGHDT and CDR2 is YNNKEL (reference sequence). This CDR3 comprises 16 residues. Study-wide points: Seropositive at baseline were only a handful of AZD1222 recipients. Clonal diversity was possibly underestimated; the donors were predominantly white British and more often female. At 160-218 and 743-854, vaccine-associated CD4 TCRs were dominant, and they spanned spike.

Repertoires were generated with immunoSEQ multiplex PCR, while TCRdb's copy carries only in-frame clones and drops some. The table has about 93,000 clones, approximately 89% seen once. The chain is built from TRBV3-1 (or the pseudogene TRBV3-2) and TRBJ2-3, with D possibly being TRBD1 or TRBD2 (6 bases each). The sample consisted of peripheral blood, taken on day 0 of MenACWY control vaccination. The sequence was collected from an adult in good health. The CDR3 coding sequence is TGTGCCAGCAGCCAACAAGGAGGGGGGTCGGCAGATACGCAGTATTTT. It codes for CASSQQGGGSADTQYF.